This T cell receptor beta chain was sequenced for a study of identical twins' blood T cells. Study-level information: About six alpha and about six beta libraries together yielded tens of millions of reads. General study findings and limits: Each donor's most abundant TCRbeta clonotypes shared more CDR3 sequences with her twin than unrelated donors.

The CDR3 has 15 residues. The germline CDR1 and CDR2 sequences are MNHEY and SVGEGT. Six healthy women, forming three identical twin pairs, donated samples. This clonotype was observed a single time. Its antigen is still unknown. A read error may account for a junction end that differs from germline. Each TCR cDNA library carried sample-specific barcodes on both ends. TCRdb re-derived calls from the 5' RACE reads in MiXCR, one entry per CDR3 protein. The data hold fewer than 450,000 distinct CDR3 sequences, with roughly 31% observed a single time. The V call is TRBV6-2 or TRBV6-3, the J call TRBJ2-2; tentative D call: TRBD1 (5 bases). Source material: PBMCs. The origin of this receptor is a woman aged 18-49 years in good health. This CDR3 is CAGSSTAGFTGELFF. The CDR3 nucleotides read TGTGCCGGCAGTTCGACAGCCGGTTTTACCGGGGAGCTGTTTTTT.